This TCR beta chain was observed in a study of cytomegalovirus exposure and HLA in healthy donors. On the study more broadly: The Caucasian-associated ancestry cluster held roughly 84% of roughly 400 genotyped donors.

The PCR was carried out with 60 Vbeta primers and 13 Jbeta primers. Sequencing was performed with immunoSEQ multiplex PCR; in TCRdb, only in-frame clones are kept and a portion is missing. Of over 150,000 clones in the sample, approximately 77% were seen once. Likely unrecorded immune exposures existed in these nominally healthy donors. Comments on this clone: A junction end diverges from the germline sequence, so it may reflect a read error.

The CDR3 totals 13 residues. Germline V gene data show CDR1 as MNHEY and CDR2 as SMNVEV (reference sequence). The sample comprised PBMCs. This sequence originates from a male donor in good health and CMV-seropositive. The rearrangement links TRBV27 to TRBJ2-1; D is possibly TRBD1 (5 bases). In DNA, the CDR3 is TGTGCCAGCAGCTTATGGGGCCGCAATGAGCAGTTCTTC. Residues: CASSLWGRNEQFF.